The 21 T cell receptor beta chains given below trace back to one sample, sequenced in a study of OX40 agonist ivuxolimab in advanced cancers. Using immunoSEQ multiplex PCR, the repertoire was profiled, and TCRdb retains in-frame clones only, with some absent. The sample includes approximately 40,000 clones, 70% to 90% seen only once; the top ten take 13%. The sequenced sample was CD4+ or CD8+ T cells sorted from blood, obtained in a trial of the OX40 agonist ivuxolimab. These receptors were obtained from an adult with an advanced solid tumor such as melanoma, head and neck, liver or kidney cancer.

This chain connects TRBV28 to TRBJ2-7; weak D call: TRBD2 (5 bases). The CDR3 extends over 18 amino acids. Germline loops: CDR1 MDHEN, CDR2 SYDVKM. Trimming shortened V by 3 bases and J by 0 bases, and 21 bases separated the two germline ends. CDR3 in amino acids: CASSFFFPPPGFSYEQYF. The CDR3 DNA follows: TGTGCCAGCAGTTTTTTTTTCCCCCCACCGGGATTCTCCTACGAGCAGTACTTC.

This clone occurred once. One end of the junction varies from germline; a read error may be responsible. V gene TRBV14 combines with J gene TRBJ2-1, with TRBD2 matching over 14 bases. Germline V gene lookup returns CDR1 SGHDN and CDR2 FVKESK. This CDR3 is built from 17 residues. The CDR3 DNA reads as TGTGCCAGCAGCAAACACTCCGGGACTAGCGGGAGAAATGGGCAGTTCTTC. It specifies CASSKHSGTSGRNGQFF.

CDR3 nucleotide sequence: TGTGCCTGGAGTAGGGGACTAGCGGGAGTTGAGCAGTTCTTC. It codes for CAWSRGLAGVEQFF. The chain recombines TRBV30 with TRBJ2-1; 14 positions agree with TRBD2. Germline-derived CDR1 and CDR2 are GTSNPN and SVGIG (reference sequence). V lost 2 bases and J lost 9; bases outside the gene matches: 3. This CDR3 is built from 14 residues.

The chain joins TRBV6-5 to TRBJ2-1; 9 bases agree with TRBD1. CDR3 size: 12 residues. V was clipped by 8 bases and J by 15 bases; unmatched bases: 11. CDR1 is MNHEY and CDR2 is SVGAGI in the germline V gene. DNA for the CDR3: TGTGCCAGCGAAACTCGGACAGGGGTGCCGTTCTTC. Translating gives CASETRTGVPFF.

The gene calls are TRBV6-6 and TRBJ2-3, with TRBD1 matching 7 bases. CDR1 MNHNY and CDR2 SVGAGI come from the germline V gene (reference sequence). The junction had 7 bases not matched to a gene; V was cut back by 7 bases and J by 0 bases. The length of the CDR3 is 15 residues. CDR3 residues: CASKPPGGSTDTQYF. CDR3 sequence (DNA): TGTGCCAGCAAACCCCCAGGGGGTAGCACAGATACGCAGTATTTT.

This chain links TRBV29-1 with TRBJ2-6, with D perhaps matching TRBD2 (5 bases). The CDR3 sequence is 15 residues long. V was shortened by 4 bases and J by 0 bases, with 10 bases between the two germline ends. Germline CDR1 reads SQVTM; CDR2 reads ANQGSEA. The CDR3 sequence: CSVVLGSSGANVLTF. As DNA, the CDR3 is TGCAGCGTTGTTTTAGGGAGCTCTGGGGCCAACGTCCTGACTTTC.

This clone has a handful of counts. The chain combines TRBV30 with TRBJ1-5, with D possibly matching TRBD1 (6 bases). This CDR3 has 14 residues. V was pared by 2 bases and J by 6 bases, with 14 bases between. The germline V gene has CDR1 GTSNPN and CDR2 SVGIG (reference sequence). The CDR3 here is CAWSKMGGLQPQHF. CDR3 DNA: TGTGCCTGGAGTAAGATGGGGGGCCTTCAGCCCCAGCATTTT.

V usage is TRBV6-5 and J usage is TRBJ2-3; D unresolved. The germline CDR1 and CDR2 sequences are MNHEY and SVGAGI. V lost 5 bases and J 0 bases, leaving 9 bases between the germline ends. The CDR3 loop spans 14 amino acids. Here the CDR3 DNA reads TGTGCCAGCAGTAACCGGTATAGCACAGATACGCAGTATTTT. It encodes CASSNRYSTDTQYF.

The CDR3 DNA sequence: TGTGCCAGCAGCAACGAGGCAGGACGTGGCTACACCTTC. It specifies CASSNEAGRGYTF. The rearrangement joins TRBV6-5 to TRBJ1-2; D remains ambiguous. The V and J ends lost 6 bases and 7 bases respectively, with 15 bases between them. Germline values: CDR1 MNHEY, CDR2 SVGAGI. This CDR3 is 13 amino acids long.

The rearrangement links TRBV30 to TRBJ2-3; D tentatively reads TRBD1 or TRBD2 (5 bases each). The CDR3 is 14 amino acids. Per germline, CDR1 GTSNPN and CDR2 SVGIG (reference sequence). V gave up 3 bases and J gave up 2 bases, with 12 bases separating them. CDR3 residues: CAWSPGRFTDTQYF. The CDR3 DNA is TGTGCCTGGAGCCCGGGACGGTTCACAGATACGCAGTATTTT. The complete variable domain, with remaining parts taken from reference TRBV30 and TRBJ2-3, reads SQTIHQWPATLVQPVGSPLSLECTVEGTSNPNLYWYRQAAGRGLQLLFYSVGIGQISSEVPQNLSASRPQDRQFILSSKKLLLSDSGFYLCAWSPGRFTDTQYFGPGTRLTVL.

This chain joins TRBV6-5 and TRBJ1-2; 8 positions agree with TRBD1. V was pared by 2 bases and J by 5 bases, with 7 bases of the junction left unmatched. Per the germline V gene, CDR1 is MNHEY and CDR2 is SVGAGI. The CDR3 consists of 15 residues. The DNA for the CDR3 is TGTGCCAGCAGTTACGAGGGCAGGGGGCCGTATGGCTACACCTTC. Its translation: CASSYEGRGPYGYTF.

CDR3 coding DNA: TGTGCCATCACCGAACAGGGATACGGTGAAGCTTTCTTT. Residues: CAITEQGYGEAFF. The chain combines TRBV10-3 with TRBJ1-1, with D perhaps TRBD1 (6 bases). V shed 7 bases and J shed 7 bases, with 16 bases lying between them. The CDR3 is 13 residues long. Germline V gene sequence: CDR1 ENHRY, CDR2 SYGVKD.

The chain links TRBV5-1 to TRBJ1-1; 8 bases agree with TRBD1. Germline V CDR1 and CDR2: SGHRS, YFSETQ. This CDR3 is 16 amino acids long. The ends lost 5 bases at V and 0 bases at J; junction bases unmatched: 9. The CDR3 sequence: CASRSGGYLMNTEAFF. In DNA form, the CDR3 reads TGCGCCAGCAGATCAGGGGGCTATCTTATGAACACTGAAGCTTTCTTT.

About this clone itself: At one boundary the junction diverges from the germline segment, which might be a read error. The rearrangement joins TRBV7-7 to TRBJ2-1; 7 bases map to TRBD2. The CDR3 sequence is 14 residues long. Germline assignment: CDR1 SSHAT and CDR2 FNYEAQ (reference sequence). CDR3 sequence reads: CASSLGLDGDEQFF. The CDR3 bases are TGTGCTAGCAGCTTAGGACTAGACGGCGATGAGCAGTTCTTC. Full variable domain (outside the CDR3, taken from reference TRBV7-7 and TRBJ2-1): GAGVSQSPRYKVTKRGQDVTLRCDPISSHATLYWYQQALGQGPEFLTYFNYEAQPDKSGLPSDRFSAERPEGSISTLTIQRTEQRDSAMYRCASSLGLDGDEQFFGPGTRLTVL.

The chain uses TRBV9 and TRBJ2-1, with 7 nucleotides matching TRBD1. The CDR3 contains 15 residues. Losses at the gene ends were 4 bases for V and 3 bases for J; bases not matched to a gene: 7. CDR1 is SGDLS and CDR2 is YYNGEE in the germline V gene. CDR3 coding DNA: TGTGCCAGCAGCCCCGCAGGGGGTGGCTACAATGAGCAGTTCTTC. This translates into CASSPAGGGYNEQFF.

The rearrangement joins TRBV6-6 to TRBJ2-5; 9 nucleotides agree with TRBD2. The germline V gene encodes CDR1 MNHNY and CDR2 SVGAGI (reference sequence). CDR3 length: 13 amino acids. CDR3 residues: CAVLAGFKETQYF. CDR3 coding DNA: TGTGCGGTGCTAGCGGGATTCAAAGAGACCCAGTACTTC.

The chain recombines TRBV28 with TRBJ2-6; no clear D gene. This CDR3 spans 14 amino acids. Trimming removed 5 bases at V and 0 bases at J, with 5 bases between. Germline values: CDR1 MDHEN, CDR2 SYDVKM. Here the CDR3 reads CASSLRSGANVLTF. CDR3 nucleotides: TGTGCCAGCAGTCTCCGCTCTGGGGCCAACGTCCTGACTTTC.

The rearrangement links TRBV7-2 to TRBJ2-1, with D perhaps matching TRBD2 (5 bases). Germline CDR1 SGHTA, CDR2 FQGNSA. The germline V and J ends were trimmed by 5 bases and 1 base, with 9 bases remaining between them. The CDR3 runs to 14 residues. The DNA for the CDR3 is TGTGCCAGCAGCCCCTGGGAGTCCTACAATGAGCAGTTCTTC. Amino acid sequence: CASSPWESYNEQFF.

The rearrangement links TRBV9 to TRBJ2-5; 7 bases fit TRBD1. This CDR3 is 16 amino acids long. From germline, CDR1 is SGDLS and CDR2 YYNGEE. V shed 3 bases, J shed 2 bases, and the junction held 10 bases outside the gene matches. The CDR3 DNA is TGTGCCAGCAGCGCGAAGGACCCGGGACAGCAAGAGACCCAGTACTTC. It codes for CASSAKDPGQQETQYF.

The chain employs TRBV21-1 and TRBJ1-4; the listed D gene, TRBD1, was not tested against the DNA. TRBV21-1 counts as a pseudogene. The CDR3 loop spans 14 amino acids. This CDR3 is CASSADRVHEKLFF. CDR3 DNA: TGTGCCAGCAGCGCCGACAGGGTTCATGAAAAACTGTTTTTT.

The V and J genes are TRBV4-1 and TRBJ1-5; D is uncertain. The germline V and J ends were trimmed by 3 bases and 5 bases, with 17 bases remaining between them. The CDR3 contains 16 residues. Germline CDR1 MGHRA, CDR2 YSYEKL. Here the CDR3 DNA reads TGCGCCAGCAGCCAGCCGGGCAGGCCCGAGGATCAGCCCCAGCATTTT. Encoded protein: CASSQPGRPEDQPQHF.